This T cell receptor beta chain derives from a study of blood T cell repertoires in COVID-19 (dated by TCRdb to about 2020). In terms of the full investigation: Collaborator samples came from the United States, Italy and Spain and covered acute and convalescent phases of COVID-19. The material from the prospective study consisted of cDNA or gDNA derived from T cells, B-cell-depleted T cells, or PBMCs. Deeply sampled blood TCRbeta repertoires from subjects exposed to, actively infected with, or recovered from COVID-19 were included in the dataset. The repertoires were released in a freely available public database meant as a resource for research on the immune response to SARS-CoV-2. The samples were drawn from two sources: the first 160 participants of the ongoing ImmuneRACE study, and about 1,300 subjects contributed by 6 global collaborators. The sample metadata nearly always contained a de-identified subject ID, COVID-19 status, age in years and sex. Where HLA class I and class II types were available, the types were taken from metadata supplied by the sample provider, not from assay-based typing.

V is clipped by 4 bases and J by 2 bases, and the sequence between their germline boundaries is 13 bases long. CDR1 and CDR2 are read off the germline V gene as KGHSH and LQKENI. There are 15 amino acids in the CDR3, from cysteine to phenylalanine inclusive. Just the 45-base CDR3 DNA is kept, in frame starting at base 1. The immunoSEQ Assay, a bias-controlled multiplex PCR, was used to amplify TCRbeta CDR3 regions from genomic DNA. The source study handled its data this way. The number of nucleated cells in each sample was estimated by amplification of reference gene primers within the assay. To quantify the absolute abundance of each unique TCRbeta CDR3 rearrangement, sequence reads were collapsed and filtered. For each sample, productive Simpson clonality was calculated by taking the square root of Simpson's diversity index across productive rearrangements. The immuneACCESS repertoire file appears here via TCRdb, limited to in-frame rearrangements. These files lack a portion of the clones; in checked studies, under half of the deficit traces to unresolved V genes, and the cause of the others is not known. V and J calls and clone size are as listed in that table; D and trimming were resolved from the DNA. For this sample the table gives around 700,000 clones, of which just under 90% were detected only once. Of the sample, roughly 0.25% is held by the ten largest clones.

With regard to this clone: Its binding antigen is unknown. Base-call qualities are not available, and no considerably larger clone is one nucleotide away.

Whole blood was collected in K2EDTA tubes by collaborating institutions according to the institutions' own protocols. Collaborator samples were shipped for TCRbeta analysis as frozen whole blood, isolated PBMCs, or DNA extracted from either sample type. Points the paper makes about the study in general: Clinical and demographic metadata were provided uncurated, with the amount varying by source and participant.

Sequencing was carried out using peripheral blood. The TCR was taken from a woman aged 18-29 years with acute or convalescent COVID-19. This chain joins TRBV18 to TRBJ2-3; the best D guess is TRBD1, with 6 bases matching. The nucleotide sequence reads TGTGCCAGCTCACAGGGGGTCCCCCCCACAGATACGCAGTATTTT. Its translation reads: CASSQGVPPTDTQYF.